This T cell receptor (beta chain) was documented in a study of blood T cell repertoires in COVID-19. Per germline, CDR1 GTSNPN and CDR2 SVGIG (reference sequence). Trimming shortened V by 0 bases and J by 2 bases, and 10 bases separated the two germline ends. The length of the CDR3 is 15 residues. Original handling: Using reference gene primer amplification, nucleated cell counts were estimated. Profiled with immunoSEQ multiplex PCR; TCRdb holds only in-frame clones, not every one. V, J and clone size were drawn from that table, and D and trimming were deduced from the DNA. The data contain 150,000 or so clones, around four fifths of them singletons.

V and J are TRBV30 and TRBJ1-4; possible D gene TRBD1, 5 bases. The source is a woman aged 80 or over with acute or convalescent COVID-19. Material for sequencing was peripheral blood. CDR3 residues: CAWSVHRGTNEKLFF. CDR3 in DNA: TGTGCCTGGAGTGTACATCGGGGGACTAATGAAAAACTGTTTTTT.